This note documents a single TCR beta chain sequence. These data come from a study of cytomegalovirus exposure and HLA in healthy donors. V lost 2 bases to trimming and J lost 6 bases; unmatched junction nucleotides: 12. The CDR3 loop spans 18 amino acids. The V gene's germline CDR1 is MDHEN and CDR2 SYDVKM. PCR used 60 Vbeta primers and 13 Jbeta primers. Sequencing used immunoSEQ multiplex PCR; TCRdb keeps in-frame clones, though not all of them. The listing records 150,000 to 200,000 clones. V usage is TRBV28 and J usage is TRBJ2-2; TRBD1 aligns across 10 bases. The material sequenced was PBMCs. The receptor's source is a young man in good health and CMV-seronegative. CDR3 nucleotide sequence: TGTGCCAGCAGTTTAAGACCCGGGACAGGGGACGGGGCCGGGGAGCTGTTTTTT. Amino acids: CASSLRPGTGDGAGELFF.